These 4 T cell receptor beta chains were sequenced from one sample in a study of OX40 agonist ivuxolimab in advanced cancers. The table came from immunoSEQ multiplex PCR; TCRdb's copy has only in-frame clones and leaves some out. There are around 75,000 clones in the sample; roughly 90% occur only once, and 10% lies in the top ten. Sequences were derived from CD4+ or CD8+ T cells sorted from blood, sampled in a trial of the OX40 agonist ivuxolimab. The receptors shown here come from an adult with an advanced solid tumor such as melanoma, head and neck, liver or kidney cancer.

J is TRBJ2-7 and V is TRBV6-5, with TRBD1 matching over 8 bases. CDR3 length: 15 residues. J gave up 2 bases and V 3 bases, and 6 bases lay outside the gene matches. Germline loops: CDR1 MNHEY, CDR2 SVGAGI. As DNA, the CDR3 is TGTGCCAGCAGTTATATTTTACAGGGGGCCTACGAGCAGTACTTC. This encodes CASSYILQGAYEQYF.

This clone was seen a single time. The chain couples TRBV7-2 to TRBJ2-1, with D maybe TRBD2 (5 bases). The CDR3 length is 14 residues. Germline assignment: CDR1 SGHTA and CDR2 FQGNSA. V dropped 2 bases and J dropped 5 bases, with 10 bases sitting between them. This CDR3 reads CASSLRAVNNEQFF. The CDR3 DNA is TGTGCCAGCAGCTTAAGAGCGGTAAACAATGAGCAGTTCTTC.

The genes are TRBV7-8 and TRBJ1-1; D is uncertain. This CDR3 region has 12 residues. The germline gives CDR1 SGHVS, CDR2 FQNEAQ. The V and J ends lost 3 bases and 3 bases respectively, with 5 bases between them. The CDR3 DNA sequence: TGTGCCAGCAGCTTCCTTCACACTGAAGCTTTCTTT. It specifies CASSFLHTEAFF. The variable domain in full, with the rest retrieved from reference TRBV7-8 and TRBJ1-1, is GAGVSQSPRYKVAKRGQDVALRCDPISGHVSLFWYQQALGQGPEFLTYFQNEAQLDKSGLPSDRFFAERPEGSVSTLKIQRTQQEDSAVYLCASSFLHTEAFFGQGTRLTVV.

V and J are TRBV5-6 and TRBJ2-7, with 7 bases that match TRBD1. CDR1 and CDR2 from the germline V gene are SGHDT and YYEEEE. The trim removed 4 bases at V and 3 bases at J, leaving 10 bases unmatched. CDR3 length: 15 residues. CDR3 residues: CASSPDRVGGYEQYF. The CDR3 coding sequence is TGTGCCAGCAGCCCCGACAGGGTTGGGGGCTACGAGCAGTACTTC.